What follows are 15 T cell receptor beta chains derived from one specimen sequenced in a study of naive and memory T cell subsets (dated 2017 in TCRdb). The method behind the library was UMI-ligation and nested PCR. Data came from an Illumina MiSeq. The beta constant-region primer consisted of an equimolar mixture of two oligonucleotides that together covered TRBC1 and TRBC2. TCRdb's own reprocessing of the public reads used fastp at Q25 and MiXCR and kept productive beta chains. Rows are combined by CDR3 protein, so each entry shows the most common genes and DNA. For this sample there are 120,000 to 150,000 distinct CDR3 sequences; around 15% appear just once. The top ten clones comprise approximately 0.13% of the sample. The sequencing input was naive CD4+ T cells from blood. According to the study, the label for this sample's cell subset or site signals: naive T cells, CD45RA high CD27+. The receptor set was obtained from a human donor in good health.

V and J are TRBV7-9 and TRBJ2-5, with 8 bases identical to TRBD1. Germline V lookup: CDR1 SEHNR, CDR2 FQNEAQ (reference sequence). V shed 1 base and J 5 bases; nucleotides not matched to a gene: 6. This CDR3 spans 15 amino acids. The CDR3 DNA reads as TGTGCCAGCAGCTTAGTACCAGGGGGCGCGGAGACCCAGTACTTC. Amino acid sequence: CASSLVPGGAETQYF. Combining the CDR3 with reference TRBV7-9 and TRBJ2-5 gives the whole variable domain DTGVSQNPRHKITKRGQNVTFRCDPISEHNRLYWYRQTLGQGPEFLTYFQNEAQLEKSRLLSDRFSAERPKGSFSTLEIQRTEQGDSAMYLCASSLVPGGAETQYFGPGTRLLVL.

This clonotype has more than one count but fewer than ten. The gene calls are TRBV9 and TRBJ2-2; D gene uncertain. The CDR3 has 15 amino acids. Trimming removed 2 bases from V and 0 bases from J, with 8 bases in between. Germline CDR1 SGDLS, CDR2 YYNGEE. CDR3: CASSVSGSNTGELFF. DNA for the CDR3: TGTGCCAGCAGCGTGTCAGGATCGAACACCGGGGAGCTGTTTTTT.

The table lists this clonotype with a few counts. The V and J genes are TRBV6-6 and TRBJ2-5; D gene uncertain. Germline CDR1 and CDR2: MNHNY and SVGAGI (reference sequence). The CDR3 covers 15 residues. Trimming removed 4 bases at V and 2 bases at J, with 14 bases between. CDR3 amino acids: CASSSDRVGQETQYF. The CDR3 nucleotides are TGTGCCAGCAGTTCTGACCGTGTAGGTCAAGAGACCCAGTACTTC.

CDR3 amino acids: CASSATAGAGDEKLFF. The CDR3 nucleotides read TGTGCCAGCAGCGCGACGGCGGGGGCAGGGGACGAAAAACTGTTTTTT. The chain uses TRBV7-9 and TRBJ1-4, with D maybe TRBD1 (6 bases). The length of the CDR3 is 16 residues. Deletions cut 5 bases from V and 8 bases from J, with 21 bases between. Germline V gene lookup returns CDR1 SEHNR and CDR2 FQNEAQ (reference sequence).

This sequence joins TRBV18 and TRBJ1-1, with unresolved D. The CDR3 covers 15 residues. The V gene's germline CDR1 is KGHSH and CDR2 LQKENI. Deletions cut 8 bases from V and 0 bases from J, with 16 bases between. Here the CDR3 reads CASQQAAAMNTEAFF. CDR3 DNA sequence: TGTGCCAGCCAGCAGGCAGCAGCCATGAACACTGAAGCTTTCTTT. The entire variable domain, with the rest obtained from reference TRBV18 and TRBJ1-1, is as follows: NAGVMQNPRHLVRRRGQEARLRCSPMKGHSHVYWYRQLPEEGLKFMVYLQKENIIDESGMPKERFSAEFPKEGPSILRIQQVVRGDSAAYFCASQQAAAMNTEAFFGQGTRLTVV.

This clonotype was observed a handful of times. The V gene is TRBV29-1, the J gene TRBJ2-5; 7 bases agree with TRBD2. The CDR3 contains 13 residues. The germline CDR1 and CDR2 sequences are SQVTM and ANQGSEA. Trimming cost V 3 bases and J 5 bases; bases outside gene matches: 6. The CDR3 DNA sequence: TGCAGCGTTGACGCGGGAGTGATCGAGACCCAGTACTTC. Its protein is CSVDAGVIETQYF.

This CDR3 is CASSQGPSGALSSETQYF. The CDR3 bases are TGCGCCAGCAGCCAAGGCCCTAGCGGGGCTCTCTCCTCAGAGACCCAGTACTTC. The chain is built from TRBV4-1 and TRBJ2-5; the match to TRBD2 covers 9 bases. J gave up 4 bases and V 1 base, and 13 bases lay outside the gene matches. This CDR3 has 18 residues. Germline V gene lookup returns CDR1 MGHRA and CDR2 YSYEKL.

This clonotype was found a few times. The CDR3 here is CASSPSGRGTGETQYF. As DNA, the CDR3 is TGTGCCAGCAGCCCCTCCGGACGCGGGACGGGGGAGACCCAGTACTTC. This rearrangement joins TRBV7-8 to TRBJ2-5; D possibly corresponds to TRBD2 (6 bases). The CDR3 is 16 residues long. CDR1 is SGHVS and CDR2 is FQNEAQ in the germline V gene. V shed 5 bases and J shed 5 bases, with 21 bases lying between them.

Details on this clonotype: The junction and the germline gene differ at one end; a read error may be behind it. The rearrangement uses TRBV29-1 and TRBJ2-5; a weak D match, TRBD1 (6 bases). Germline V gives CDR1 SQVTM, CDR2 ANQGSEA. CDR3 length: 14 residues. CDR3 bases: TGCAGCGTTGAAATAGGGGCCGAGGGGGAGACCCAGCACTTC. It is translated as CSVEIGAEGETQHF.

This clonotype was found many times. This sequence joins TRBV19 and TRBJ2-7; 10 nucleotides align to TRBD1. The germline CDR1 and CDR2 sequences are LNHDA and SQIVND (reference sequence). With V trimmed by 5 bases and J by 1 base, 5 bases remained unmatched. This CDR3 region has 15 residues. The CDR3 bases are TGTGCCAGTAGTGGCCCGGGACAGGGGTCCTACGAGCAGTACTTC. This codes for CASSGPGQGSYEQYF.

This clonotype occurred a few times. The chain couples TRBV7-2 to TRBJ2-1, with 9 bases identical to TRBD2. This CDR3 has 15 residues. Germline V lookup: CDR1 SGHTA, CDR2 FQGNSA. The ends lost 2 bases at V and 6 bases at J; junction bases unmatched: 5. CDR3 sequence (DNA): TGTGCCAGCAGCTTACAGGGCGGGAGGGCCAATGAGCAGTTCTTC. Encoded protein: CASSLQGGRANEQFF.

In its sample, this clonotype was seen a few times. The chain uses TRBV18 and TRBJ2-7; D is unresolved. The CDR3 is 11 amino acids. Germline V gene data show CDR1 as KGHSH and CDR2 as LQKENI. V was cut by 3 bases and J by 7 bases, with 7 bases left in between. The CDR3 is CASSPEREQYF. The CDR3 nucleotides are TGTGCCAGCTCACCGGAAAGAGAGCAGTACTTC.

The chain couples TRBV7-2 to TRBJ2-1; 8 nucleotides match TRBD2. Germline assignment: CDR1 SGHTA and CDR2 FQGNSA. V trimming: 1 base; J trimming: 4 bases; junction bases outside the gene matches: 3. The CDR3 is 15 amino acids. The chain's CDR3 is CASSLGPSGYNEQFF. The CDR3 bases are TGTGCCAGCAGCTTAGGGCCTAGCGGGTACAATGAGCAGTTCTTC.

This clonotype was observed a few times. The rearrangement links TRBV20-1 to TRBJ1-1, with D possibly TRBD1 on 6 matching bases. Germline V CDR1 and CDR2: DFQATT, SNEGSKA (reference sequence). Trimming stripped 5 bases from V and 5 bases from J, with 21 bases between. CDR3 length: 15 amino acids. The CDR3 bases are TGCAGTGCTCAGAACAGGGTAAGTAGATCGACTGAAGCTTTCTTT. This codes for CSAQNRVSRSTEAFF.

CDR3 nucleotides: TGTGCCAGTAGTGAACAGGGAGGCAATCAGCCCCAGCATTTT. Its protein product is CASSEQGGNQPQHF. The rearrangement links TRBV19 to TRBJ1-5, with a tentative D call TRBD1 (6 bases). Germline values: CDR1 LNHDA, CDR2 SQIVND (reference sequence). The V gene lost 5 bases and the J gene lost 2 bases, with 10 bases spanning the gap. The CDR3 is 14 amino acids.